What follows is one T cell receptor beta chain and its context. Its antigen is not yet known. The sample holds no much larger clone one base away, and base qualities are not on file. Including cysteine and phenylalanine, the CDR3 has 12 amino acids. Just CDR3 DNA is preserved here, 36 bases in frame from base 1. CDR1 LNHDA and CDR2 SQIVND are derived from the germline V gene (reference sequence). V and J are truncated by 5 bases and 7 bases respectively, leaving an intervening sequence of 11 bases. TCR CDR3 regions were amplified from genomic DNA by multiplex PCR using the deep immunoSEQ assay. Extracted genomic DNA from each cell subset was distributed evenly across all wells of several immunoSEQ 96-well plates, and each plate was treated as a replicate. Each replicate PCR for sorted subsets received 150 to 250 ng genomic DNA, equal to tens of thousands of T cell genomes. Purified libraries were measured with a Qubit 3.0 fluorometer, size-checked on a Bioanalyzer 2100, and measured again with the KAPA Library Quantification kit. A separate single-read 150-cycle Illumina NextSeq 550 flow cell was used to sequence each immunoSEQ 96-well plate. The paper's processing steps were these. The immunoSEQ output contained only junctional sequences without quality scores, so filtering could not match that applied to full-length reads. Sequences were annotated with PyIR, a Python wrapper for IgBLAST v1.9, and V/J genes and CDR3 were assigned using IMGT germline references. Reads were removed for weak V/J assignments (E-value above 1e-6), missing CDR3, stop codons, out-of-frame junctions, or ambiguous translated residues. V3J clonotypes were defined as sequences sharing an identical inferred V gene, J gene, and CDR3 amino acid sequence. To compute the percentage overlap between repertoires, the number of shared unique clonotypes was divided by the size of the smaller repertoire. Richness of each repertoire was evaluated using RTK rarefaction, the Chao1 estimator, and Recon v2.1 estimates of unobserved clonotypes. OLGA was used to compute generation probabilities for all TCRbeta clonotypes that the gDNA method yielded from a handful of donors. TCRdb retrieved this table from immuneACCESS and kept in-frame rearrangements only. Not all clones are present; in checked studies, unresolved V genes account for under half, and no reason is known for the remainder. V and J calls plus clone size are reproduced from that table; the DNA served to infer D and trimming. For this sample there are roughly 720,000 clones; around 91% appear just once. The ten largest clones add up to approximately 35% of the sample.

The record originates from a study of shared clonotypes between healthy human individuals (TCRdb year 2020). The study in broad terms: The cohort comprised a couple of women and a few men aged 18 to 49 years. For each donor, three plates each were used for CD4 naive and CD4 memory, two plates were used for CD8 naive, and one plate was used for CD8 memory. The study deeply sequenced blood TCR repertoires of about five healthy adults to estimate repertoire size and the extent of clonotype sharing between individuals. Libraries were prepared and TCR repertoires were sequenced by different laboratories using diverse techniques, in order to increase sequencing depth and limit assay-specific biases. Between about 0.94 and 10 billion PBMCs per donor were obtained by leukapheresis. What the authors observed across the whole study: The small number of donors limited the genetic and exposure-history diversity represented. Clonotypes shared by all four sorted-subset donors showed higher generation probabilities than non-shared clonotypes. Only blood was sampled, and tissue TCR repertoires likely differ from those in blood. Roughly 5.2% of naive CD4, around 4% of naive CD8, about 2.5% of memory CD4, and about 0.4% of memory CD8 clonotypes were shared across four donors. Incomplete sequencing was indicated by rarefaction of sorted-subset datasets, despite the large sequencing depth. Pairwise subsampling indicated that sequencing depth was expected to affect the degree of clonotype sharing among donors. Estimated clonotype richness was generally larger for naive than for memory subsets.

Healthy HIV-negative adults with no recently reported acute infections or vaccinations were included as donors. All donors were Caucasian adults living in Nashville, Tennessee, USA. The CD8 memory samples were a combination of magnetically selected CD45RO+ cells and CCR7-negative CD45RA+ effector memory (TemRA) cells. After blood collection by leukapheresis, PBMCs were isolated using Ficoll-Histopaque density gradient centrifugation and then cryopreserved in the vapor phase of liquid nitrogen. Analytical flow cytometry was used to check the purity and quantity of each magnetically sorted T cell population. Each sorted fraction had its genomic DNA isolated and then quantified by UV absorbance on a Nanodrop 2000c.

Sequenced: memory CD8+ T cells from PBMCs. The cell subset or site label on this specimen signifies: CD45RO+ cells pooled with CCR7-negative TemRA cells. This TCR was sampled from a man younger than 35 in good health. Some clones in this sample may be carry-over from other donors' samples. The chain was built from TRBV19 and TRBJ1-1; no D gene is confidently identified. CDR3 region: CASSVDGSEAFF. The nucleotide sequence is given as TGTGCCAGTAGTGTCGACGGCAGTGAAGCTTTCTTT.